This entry lists 4 T cell receptor beta chains sequenced from one sample in a study of blood T cell repertoires in COVID-19. Repertoires were generated with immunoSEQ multiplex PCR, while TCRdb's copy carries only in-frame clones and drops some. Here the sample spans 140,000 to 150,000 clones, approximately 86% being singletons. The specimen sequenced was peripheral blood. The receptors were sampled from a woman in her 50s with acute or convalescent COVID-19.

The chain has TRBV7-2 and TRBJ2-1; 10 bases align to TRBD2. With 3 bases clipped from V and 2 bases from J, the junction kept 4 bases outside the gene matches. The CDR3 length is 16 residues. Germline CDR1 is SGHTA and CDR2 is FQGNSA. The CDR3 reads CASSLDSGRPYNEQFF. The CDR3 DNA is TGTGCCAGCAGCTTGGATAGCGGGAGGCCCTACAATGAGCAGTTCTTC. The full variable domain, rest sourced from reference TRBV7-2 and TRBJ2-1, is GAGVSQSPSNKVTEKGKDVELRCDPISGHTALYWYRQSLGQGLEFLIYFQGNSAPDKSGLPSDRFSAERTGGSVSTLTIQRTQQEDSAVYLCASSLDSGRPYNEQFFGPGTRLTVL.

The genes are TRBV10-3 and TRBJ1-1; D may be TRBD1 (6 bases). Trimming pared 6 bases from V and 0 bases from J, leaving 14 bases between. The CDR3 runs 15 residues. Germline-derived CDR1 and CDR2 are ENHRY and SYGVKD. The CDR3 DNA reads as TGTGCCATCAGGGCAATAGGGGGATTGAACACTGAAGCTTTCTTT. This translates into CAIRAIGGLNTEAFF.

CDR3 sequence: CASRARWTSGQGPISTDTQYF. The CDR3 bases are TGTGCCAGCAGGGCAAGATGGACTAGCGGGCAAGGTCCGATTAGCACAGATACGCAGTATTTT. The V call is TRBV3-1 (or the pseudogene TRBV3-2), the J call TRBJ2-3, with TRBD2 matching over 11 bases. The V gene end was trimmed by 6 bases and the J gene end by 0 bases; junction bases not matched to a gene: 20. There are 21 residues in the CDR3. Germline CDR1 is LGHDT and CDR2 is YNNKEL (reference sequence).

The chain uses TRBV25-1 and TRBJ2-3; TRBD2 matches 10 bases. Germline V gene data show CDR1 as MGHDK and CDR2 as SYGVNS. With V trimmed by 4 bases and J by 4 bases, 8 bases remained unmatched. CDR3 length: 16 amino acids. CDR3 loop: CASSGRSGRGADTQYF. The CDR3 DNA reads TGTGCCAGCAGTGGGAGAAGCGGGAGGGGGGCAGATACGCAGTATTTT.